A single sample is the source of the 10 T cell receptor beta chains below, sequenced in a study of vaccination and CD4 T cells after COVID-19 (dated 2022 in TCRdb). According to the study, the label for this sample's treatment or condition signals: roughly ten-day PBMC culture with coronavirus spike peptide pools or control peptides (ViraFEST assay). Antigen specificity for these receptors is unknown. Libraries came from PCR. TCRdb records Illumina iSeq 100 as the sequencer. DNA from cultured CD4+ T cells underwent TCR sequencing with the Oncomine TCR Beta short-read assay at the Johns Hopkins FTIC core. Using fastp at Q25 and MiXCR, TCRdb reprocessed the public reads and kept productive beta chains. One record per CDR3 amino acid sequence lists the most common genes and DNA. The sample data list some 14,000 distinct CDR3 sequences, and about two fifths of these were observed just once. The ten top clones hold roughly a tenth of the sample.

The sample was CD4+ T cells from blood, cultured in vitro. The receptors originated from a human donor who had recovered from COVID-19.

The chain couples TRBV12-3 or TRBV12-4 to TRBJ2-1; 8 bases align to TRBD2. The CDR3 extends over 15 amino acids. V shed 3 bases and J 6 bases; nucleotides not matched to a gene: 7. CDR3 DNA sequence: TGTGCCAGCAGTTTTTCCGGCGGGAGGTTCAATGAGCAGTTCTTC. Protein sequence: CASSFSGGRFNEQFF.

This clonotype has only one observation. The rearrangement joins TRBV12-3 or TRBV12-4 to TRBJ1-6, with D possibly being TRBD1 (5 bases). V was clipped by 4 bases and J by 8 bases, with 6 bases between them. This CDR3 is 12 amino acids long. Here the CDR3 reads CASSSGDSPLHF. In DNA, the CDR3 is TGTGCCAGCAGTTCGGGGGATTCACCCCTCCACTTT.

The chain joins TRBV6-1 to TRBJ1-3, with D perhaps matching TRBD1 (5 bases). The V gene's germline CDR1 is MNHNS and CDR2 SASEGT. V dropped 5 bases and J dropped 3 bases, with 11 bases sitting between them. The CDR3 runs to 14 residues. Here the CDR3 reads CASSMGRDGNTIYF. The CDR3 DNA reads as TGTGCCAGCAGTATGGGACGGGATGGAAACACCATATATTTT.

The chain joins TRBV7-8 to TRBJ2-2, with 12 bases matching TRBD2. Germline loops: CDR1 SGHVS, CDR2 FQNEAQ. The CDR3 length is 16 residues. V lost 3 bases to trimming and J lost 5 bases; unmatched junction nucleotides: 4. This CDR3 is CASSFRLAGVTGELFF. The CDR3 nucleotides read TGTGCCAGCAGCTTCCGACTAGCGGGAGTGACCGGGGAGCTGTTTTTT.

This clonotype has just a few counts. The V gene is TRBV6-1, the J gene TRBJ2-7; TRBD2 aligns across 10 bases. Germline V gene sequence: CDR1 MNHNS, CDR2 SASEGT. V was pared by 4 bases and J by 5 bases, with 8 bases of the junction left unmatched. There are 15 residues in the CDR3. The CDR3 nucleotides are TGTGCCAGCAGTGTTCTAGCGGGAGTGTGGAACGAGCAGTACTTC. It specifies CASSVLAGVWNEQYF.

This clonotype was seen more than once but under ten times. The V gene is TRBV5-4, the J gene TRBJ1-3; D is uncertain. CDR1 and CDR2 from the germline V gene are SGHNT and YYREEE (reference sequence). CDR3 length: 12 amino acids. V was pared by 5 bases and J by 3 bases, with 6 bases between. The chain's CDR3 is CASSGDGNTIYF. CDR3 DNA: TGTGCCAGCAGTGGGGATGGAAACACCATATATTTT.

This clonotype was counted a few times. V usage is TRBV2 and J usage is TRBJ1-6; no clear D gene. The CDR3 length is 16 residues. V lost 3 bases and J lost 4, with 13 bases in between. Germline CDR1 and CDR2: SNHLY and FYNNEI. The CDR3 DNA is TGTGCCAGCAGTGAGGGTTGGAGGGTTTATAATTCACCCCTCCACTTT. This sequence encodes CASSEGWRVYNSPLHF.

This rearrangement joins TRBV2 to TRBJ1-5; no clear D. This CDR3 is 15 amino acids long. Germline CDR1 SNHLY, CDR2 FYNNEI. Trimming shortened V by 5 bases and J by 2 bases, and 13 bases separated the two germline ends. The CDR3 DNA is TGTGCCAGCAGTCCTAGGTGGTCCGGCAATCAGCCCCAGCATTTT. Translation gives CASSPRWSGNQPQHF.

J is TRBJ2-7 and V is TRBV7-8, with TRBD2 matching 7 bases. Looked up from germline, CDR1 is SGHVS and CDR2 is FQNEAQ. This CDR3 has 18 amino acids. V trimming: 1 base; J trimming: 3 bases; junction bases outside the gene matches: 15. Written as DNA, the CDR3 is TGTGCCAGCAGCTTAGGAGGGAGGGTAAAACGTTCGGTCTACGAGCAGTACTTC. This encodes CASSLGGRVKRSVYEQYF.

V is TRBV2 and J is TRBJ1-5; D not certain. The ends were cut back, 2 bases at V and 0 bases at J, with 5 bases in the middle. Germline CDR1 reads SNHLY; CDR2 reads FYNNEI. CDR3 length: 14 residues. CDR3 in DNA: TGTGCCAGCAGTGAACCGGGTAGCAATCAGCCCCAGCATTTT. Its translation is CASSEPGSNQPQHF.